This paragraph reports one T cell receptor (beta chain). V lost 2 bases to trimming and J lost 6 bases, with 13 bases between them. Germline CDR1 SGHTA, CDR2 FQGTGA. The CDR3 is made up of 15 amino acids. The sample originates from a study of blood T cell repertoires in COVID-19. Background on the study: The United States, Italy and Spain provided the acute and convalescent COVID-19 samples.

As handled by the study authors: Using reference gene primer amplification, nucleated cell counts were estimated. Only in-frame clones appear in the TCRdb table, and some are missing; sequencing was by immunoSEQ multiplex PCR. That table supplies the V and J calls and clone size; D and trimming were determined from the DNA. The sample records about 76,000 clones, around 85% being singletons. The receptor was derived from a man in his thirties or forties with acute or convalescent COVID-19. Sequenced input: peripheral blood. The chain combines TRBV7-3 with TRBJ2-2, with D perhaps TRBD1 (5 bases). CDR3 loop: CASSLVAGWSGELFF. DNA for the CDR3: TGTGCCAGCAGCTTAGTGGCAGGGTGGTCCGGGGAGCTGTTTTTT.